This T cell receptor (beta chain) is from a study of blood T cell repertoires in COVID-19. Looking at the study overall: Acute-phase and convalescent COVID-19 samples originated in the United States, Italy and Spain.

V was pared by 0 bases and J by 3 bases, with 6 bases between. The CDR3 extends over 14 amino acids. The germline CDR1 and CDR2 sequences are SGHRS and YFSETQ. Participant-reported clinical history was the basis for cohort assignment. Measured with immunoSEQ multiplex PCR; TCRdb has only the in-frame clones, and not every one. The repertoire includes about 220,000 clones, roughly 83% of them detected once, and 1.3% sits in the top ten. The J gene is TRBJ1-4, the V gene TRBV5-1; D gene ambiguous. Sequencing was performed on PBMCs or T cells enriched from blood (not recorded which). This receptor was obtained from a woman between 35 and 50 years old with acute COVID-19. This CDR3 is CASSLEPPNEKLFF. For the CDR3, the DNA is TGCGCCAGCAGCTTGGAGCCCCCTAATGAAAAACTGTTTTTT.